Following are 13 T cell receptor beta chains from one sample sequenced in a study of blood T cell repertoires in COVID-19. Using immunoSEQ multiplex PCR, the repertoire was profiled, and TCRdb retains in-frame clones only, with some absent. The repertoire holds 150,000 or so clones, with 85% to 90% as singletons. The sequencing input was peripheral blood. All receptors come from a man older than 75 with acute or convalescent COVID-19.

As to this clone: This sample also contains other DNA sequences that code for the same CDR3. The chain is built from TRBV10-2 and TRBJ1-5; TRBD1 is a possible D gene (6 bases). Deletions cut 6 bases from V and 4 bases from J, with 10 bases between. The CDR3 runs to 13 residues. The germline CDR1 and CDR2 sequences are WSHSY and SAAADI. CDR3: CASSPQGNQPQHF. CDR3 coding DNA: TGCGCCAGCAGCCCACAGGGTAATCAGCCCCAGCATTTT.

The V gene is TRBV10-3, the J gene TRBJ1-4, with D possibly TRBD1 on 5 matching bases. CDR1 and CDR2 (germline): ENHRY, SYGVKD. The CDR3 extends over 13 amino acids. With 4 bases removed from V and 4 bases from J, the gap between germline ends came to 7 bases. Here the CDR3 DNA reads TGTGCCATCAGTGCCCAGGGTAATGAAAAACTGTTTTTT. Translated, it gives CAISAQGNEKLFF.

This chain joins TRBV19 and TRBJ1-4; the match to TRBD1 covers 7 bases. The V gene end was trimmed by 6 bases and the J gene end by 4 bases; junction bases not matched to a gene: 5. The CDR3 has 14 amino acids. Germline lookup yields CDR1 LNHDA and CDR2 SQIVND (reference sequence). CDR3 DNA sequence: TGTGCCAGTAGAACGACAGGGATTAATGAAAAACTGTTTTTT. Translation: CASRTTGINEKLFF.

The chain links TRBV4-2 to TRBJ2-1; D is possibly TRBD1 (5 bases). Trimming shortened V by 2 bases and J by 0 bases, and 14 bases separated the two germline ends. Germline V gene sequence: CDR1 LGHNA, CDR2 YNFKEQ. The CDR3 has 17 residues. CDR3 in DNA: TGTGCCAGCAGCCAAAGAATGGGGCAGGGCTCCTACAATGAGCAGTTCTTC. Protein: CASSQRMGQGSYNEQFF.

This chain uses TRBV9 with TRBJ2-7, with 11 bases fitting TRBD2. Germline-derived CDR1 and CDR2 are SGDLS and YYNGEE. V dropped 4 bases and J dropped 4; count of bases not matched to a gene: 7. This CDR3 region has 15 residues. The CDR3 region is CASSLAGGRTYEQYF. The CDR3 DNA sequence: TGTGCCAGCAGCTTAGCGGGAGGGAGGACTTACGAGCAGTACTTC.

Only a few counts were recorded for this clone. V and J are TRBV6-5 and TRBJ1-1, with 10 positions matching TRBD1. Germline V lookup: CDR1 MNHEY, CDR2 SVGAGI. The CDR3 runs to 15 residues. Germline trimming cut 4 bases from V and 5 bases from J; bases unmatched to any gene: 7. CDR3 nucleotide sequence: TGTGCCAGCAGTTCAACGGACAGGGGGAGGACTGAAGCTTTCTTT. It encodes CASSSTDRGRTEAFF.

V and J are TRBV28 and TRBJ1-2, with TRBD1 matching over 9 bases. The V gene's germline CDR1 is MDHEN and CDR2 SYDVKM. The ends lost 3 bases at V and 4 bases at J; junction bases unmatched: 9. The CDR3 has 16 amino acids. DNA of the CDR3: TGTGCCAGCAGTTTGACAGGGGGTATAGTAAGCTATGGCTACACCTTC. Translated: CASSLTGGIVSYGYTF.

This chain joins TRBV11-2 and TRBJ1-5; D gene ambiguous. The CDR3 spans 12 residues. The germline CDR1 and CDR2 sequences are SGHAT and FQNNGV. The V and J ends lost 4 bases and 5 bases respectively, with 6 bases between them. The CDR3 DNA reads as TGTGCCAGCAGCTCCAATGATCAGCCCCAGCATTTT. Its protein is CASSSNDQPQHF.

The genes are TRBV28 and TRBJ1-2; a possible D gene is TRBD1 (6 bases). The CDR3 is 14 amino acids. CDR1 and CDR2 from the germline V gene are MDHEN and SYDVKM. V lost 3 bases and J lost 4, with 12 bases in between. This CDR3 reads CASSFQGSLYGYTF. For the CDR3, the DNA is TGTGCCAGCAGTTTTCAGGGGAGCCTCTATGGCTACACCTTC.

Comments on this clone: The same CDR3 is also encoded by other DNA sequences in this sample. The rearrangement links TRBV5-4 to TRBJ1-2; D is ambiguous. Germline V lookup: CDR1 SGHNT, CDR2 YYREEE (reference sequence). The CDR3 extends over 12 amino acids. Deletions cut 0 bases from V and 5 bases from J, with 5 bases between. The CDR3 nucleotides read TGTGCCAGCAGCTTGGATAGTTATGGCTACACCTTC. Its protein is CASSLDSYGYTF.

This clone was observed a single time. V usage is TRBV30 and J usage is TRBJ2-5; TRBD2 matches at 13 bases. Looked up from germline, CDR1 is GTSNPN and CDR2 is SVGIG (reference sequence). This CDR3 contains 15 residues. V dropped 4 bases and J dropped 2; count of bases not matched to a gene: 4. This CDR3 is CAWTPGLAGQETQYF. Here the CDR3 DNA reads TGTGCCTGGACCCCGGGACTAGCGGGACAAGAGACCCAGTACTTC.

The table lists this clone with a few counts. This sequence joins TRBV12-3 or TRBV12-4 and TRBJ2-7, with 7 bases lining up with TRBD2. CDR3 length: 13 amino acids. Germline trimming cut 6 bases from V and 1 base from J; bases unmatched to any gene: 3. CDR3 coding DNA: TGTGCCAGCAGCTGGGGAGGGTCCTACGAGCAGTACTTC. Amino acid sequence: CASSWGGSYEQYF.

The chain carries TRBV6-2 or TRBV6-3 and TRBJ2-3; 11 bases line up with TRBD2. V dropped 0 bases and J dropped 1; count of bases not matched to a gene: 6. CDR1 and CDR2 (germline): MNHEY, SVGEGT. This CDR3 region has 18 residues. CDR3 region: CASSYSAGSGRGTDTQYF. The CDR3 DNA reads as TGTGCCAGCAGTTACTCGGCCGGTAGCGGGAGGGGCACAGATACGCAGTATTTT.